This section outlines one T cell receptor beta chain sequence together with its context. This CDR3 is built from 13 residues. J gave up 5 bases and V 1 base, and 1 base lay outside the gene matches. The germline gives CDR1 GTSNPN, CDR2 SVGIG (reference sequence). Sequencing was performed with immunoSEQ multiplex PCR; in TCRdb, only in-frame clones are kept and a portion is missing. The sample contains about 100,000 clones, around 91% of which appear only once. The data were obtained in a study of OX40 agonist ivuxolimab in advanced cancers. The chain joins TRBV30 to TRBJ2-2, with 7 bases lining up with TRBD2. The sample was CD4+ or CD8+ T cells sorted from blood, taken in a trial of the OX40 agonist ivuxolimab. The sequence derives from an adult with an advanced solid tumor such as melanoma, head and neck, liver or kidney cancer. Here the CDR3 DNA reads TGTGCCTGGAGTGCGCGGGAGACCGGGGAGCTGTTTTTT. Translation: CAWSARETGELFF.